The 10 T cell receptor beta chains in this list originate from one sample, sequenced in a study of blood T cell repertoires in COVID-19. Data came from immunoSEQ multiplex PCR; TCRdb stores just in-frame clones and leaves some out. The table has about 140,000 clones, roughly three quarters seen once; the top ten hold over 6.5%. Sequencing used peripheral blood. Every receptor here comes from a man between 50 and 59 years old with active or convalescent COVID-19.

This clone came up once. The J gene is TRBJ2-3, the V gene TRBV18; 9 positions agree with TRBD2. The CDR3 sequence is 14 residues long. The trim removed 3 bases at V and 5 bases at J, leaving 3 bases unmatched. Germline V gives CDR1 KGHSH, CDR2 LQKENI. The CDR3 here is CASSPGLAGDTQYF. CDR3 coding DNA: TGTGCCAGCTCACCGGGACTAGCTGGAGATACGCAGTATTTT. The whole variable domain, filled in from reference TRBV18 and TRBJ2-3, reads NAGVMQNPRHLVRRRGQEARLRCSPMKGHSHVYWYRQLPEEGLKFMVYLQKENIIDESGMPKERFSAEFPKEGPSILRIQQVVRGDSAAYFCASSPGLAGDTQYFGPGTRLTVL.

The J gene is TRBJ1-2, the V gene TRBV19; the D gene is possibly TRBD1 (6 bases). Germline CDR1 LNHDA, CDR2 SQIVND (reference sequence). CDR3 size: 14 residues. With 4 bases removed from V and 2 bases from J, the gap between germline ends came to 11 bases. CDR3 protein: CASSTGDKNYGYTF. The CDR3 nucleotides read TGTGCCAGTAGTACCGGGGACAAGAACTATGGCTACACCTTC.

The CDR3 sequence is CASSPPSGGQWEQYF. The CDR3 DNA sequence: TGTGCCAGCTCACCACCGTCAGGGGGCCAGTGGGAGCAGTACTTC. The J gene is TRBJ2-7, the V gene TRBV18, with 8 bases identical to TRBD1. Germline loops: CDR1 KGHSH, CDR2 LQKENI. The CDR3 is 15 amino acids. V lost 0 bases and J lost 7; bases outside the gene matches: 8.

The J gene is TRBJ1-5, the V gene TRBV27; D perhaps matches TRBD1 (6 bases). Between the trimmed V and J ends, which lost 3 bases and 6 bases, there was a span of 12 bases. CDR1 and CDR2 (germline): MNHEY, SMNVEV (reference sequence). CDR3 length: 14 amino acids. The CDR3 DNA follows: TGTGCCAGCAGTTTCACAGGGTTAGGTCAGCCCCAGCATTTT. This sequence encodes CASSFTGLGQPQHF.

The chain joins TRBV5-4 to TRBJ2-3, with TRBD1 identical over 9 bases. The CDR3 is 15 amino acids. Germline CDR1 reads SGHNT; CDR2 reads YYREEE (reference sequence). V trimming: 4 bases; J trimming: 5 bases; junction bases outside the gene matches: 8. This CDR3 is CASSTPGTGRDTQYF. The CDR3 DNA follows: TGTGCCAGCAGCACGCCCGGGACAGGGCGAGATACGCAGTATTTT.

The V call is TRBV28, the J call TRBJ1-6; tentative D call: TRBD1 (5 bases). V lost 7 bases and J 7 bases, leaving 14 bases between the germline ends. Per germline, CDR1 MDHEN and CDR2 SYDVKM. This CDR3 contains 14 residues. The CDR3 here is CASTPGRDNSPLHF. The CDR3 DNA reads TGTGCCAGCACCCCAGGGAGGGACAATTCACCCCTCCACTTT.

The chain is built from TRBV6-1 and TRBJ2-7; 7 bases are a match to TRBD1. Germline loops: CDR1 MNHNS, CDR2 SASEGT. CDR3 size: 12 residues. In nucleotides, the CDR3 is TGTGCCAGCAGTGAAGCAGAAGGGACAGTCTCCGTC. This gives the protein CASSEAEGTVSV.

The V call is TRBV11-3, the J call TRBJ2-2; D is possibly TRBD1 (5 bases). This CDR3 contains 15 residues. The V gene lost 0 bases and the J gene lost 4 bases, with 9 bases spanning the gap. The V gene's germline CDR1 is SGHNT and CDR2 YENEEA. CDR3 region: CASSLEGVGTGELFF. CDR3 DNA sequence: TGTGCCAGCAGCTTAGAAGGGGTGGGCACCGGGGAGCTGTTTTTT. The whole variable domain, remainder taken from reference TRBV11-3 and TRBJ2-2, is EAGVVQSPRYKIIEKKQPVAFWCNPISGHNTLYWYLQNLGQGPELLIRYENEEAVDDSQLPKDRFSAERLKGVDSTLKIQPAELGDSAVYLCASSLEGVGTGELFFGEGSRLTVL.

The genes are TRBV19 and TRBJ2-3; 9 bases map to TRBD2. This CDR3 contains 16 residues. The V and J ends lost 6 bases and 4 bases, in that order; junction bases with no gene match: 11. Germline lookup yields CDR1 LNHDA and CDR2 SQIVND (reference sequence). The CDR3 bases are TGTGCCAGTAGGGCAGGGGGTAGCGGGAGTGCAGATACGCAGTATTTT. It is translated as CASRAGGSGSADTQYF.

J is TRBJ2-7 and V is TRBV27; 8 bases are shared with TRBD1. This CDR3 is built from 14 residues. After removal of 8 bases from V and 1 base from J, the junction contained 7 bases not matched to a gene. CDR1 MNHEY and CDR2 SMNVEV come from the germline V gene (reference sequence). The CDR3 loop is CASGGTGYSYEQYF. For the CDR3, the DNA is TGTGCCAGCGGTGGGACAGGATATTCCTACGAGCAGTACTTC.